Following are 14 T cell receptor beta chains from one sample sequenced in a study of vaccination and CD4 T cells after COVID-19. The Oncomine TCR Beta short-read assay sequenced DNA from cultured CD4+ T cells. Each CDR3 protein gets one entry after TCRdb re-called the PCR reads with MiXCR. The sample has 9,500 to 15,000 distinct CDR3 sequences, about 30% seen once. Their cognate antigens are unknown. Treatment noted: approximately nine-day PBMC culture with coronavirus spike peptide pools or control peptides (ViraFEST assay). Sequences were obtained from cultured CD4+ T cells from blood. These receptors were collected from a human donor with COVID-19.

J is TRBJ1-4 and V is TRBV2; unclear D gene. Per the germline V gene, CDR1 is SNHLY and CDR2 is FYNNEI. Trimming removed 3 bases from V and 7 bases from J, with 0 bases in between. The CDR3 loop spans 10 amino acids. The CDR3 sequence: CASSDEKLFF. The DNA for the CDR3 is TGTGCCAGCAGTGATGAAAAACTGTTTTTT.

The chain carries TRBV7-9 and TRBJ2-5, with D tentatively TRBD1 (6 bases). The V and J ends lost 2 bases and 4 bases respectively, with 11 bases between them. This CDR3 is 14 amino acids long. Germline V gene lookup returns CDR1 SEHNR and CDR2 FQNEAQ (reference sequence). The CDR3 DNA sequence: TGTGCCAGCAGCTTACAGACAGGCTTAGAGACCCAGTACTTC. Translation gives CASSLQTGLETQYF.

The gene calls are TRBV5-1 and TRBJ2-4, with TRBD1 identical over 8 bases. Unmatched junction bases numbered 5, after V lost 2 bases and J lost 13 bases. Germline V gene lookup returns CDR1 SGHRS and CDR2 YFSETQ. CDR3 length: 12 amino acids. Here the CDR3 DNA reads TGCGCCAGCAGCTTTCAGGGGGCGGCCCAGTACTTC. Its translation: CASSFQGAAQYF.

Only a few counts were recorded for this clonotype. The chain recombines TRBV6-1 with TRBJ1-2; 7 nucleotides match TRBD1. There are 13 residues in the CDR3. V lost 5 bases and J lost 6; bases outside the gene matches: 6. Germline V gives CDR1 MNHNS, CDR2 SASEGT. DNA of the CDR3: TGTGCCAGCAGTCCCACAGGGGCCCATGGCTACACCTTC. Translation: CASSPTGAHGYTF.

There are a few counts of this clonotype. The chain couples TRBV2 to TRBJ1-5; 8 positions agree with TRBD1. CDR1 is SNHLY, CDR2 FYNNEI, per germline. V was pared by 4 bases and J by 0 bases, with 5 bases of the junction left unmatched. The CDR3 length is 16 residues. CDR3 nucleotides: TGTGCCAGCAGTGGCCCGACAGGGGTTAGCAATCAGCCCCAGCATTTT. Translated, it gives CASSGPTGVSNQPQHF.

The rearrangement joins TRBV28 to TRBJ1-2; D perhaps matches TRBD1 (6 bases). CDR1 is MDHEN and CDR2 is SYDVKM in the germline V gene. V was shortened by 6 bases and J by 4 bases, with 12 bases between the two germline ends. The CDR3 covers 13 residues. The DNA for the CDR3 is TGTGCCAGCAGGTCGGGACACCTCTATGGCTACACCTTC. It encodes CASRSGHLYGYTF.

This clonotype was seen a few times. This chain links TRBV6-1 with TRBJ2-1; D may be TRBD2 (6 bases). The V end lost 6 bases, the J end lost 8 bases, and 11 bases lay between the germline ends. This CDR3 is built from 12 residues. Germline CDR1 and CDR2: MNHNS and SASEGT. The DNA of the CDR3 is TGTGCCAGCAGGCCCGGAGGGGATGAGCAGTTCTTC. Its protein is CASRPGGDEQFF.

This chain joins TRBV11-2 and TRBJ1-1, with TRBD1 matching 11 bases. CDR1 and CDR2 (germline): SGHAT, FQNNGV. This CDR3 is 15 amino acids long. The V segment lost 1 base and the J segment 7 bases; nucleotides outside the gene matches: 5. This chain's CDR3 is CASSLGTGGFSEAFF. CDR3 nucleotide sequence: TGTGCCAGCAGCTTAGGGACAGGGGGCTTCAGTGAAGCTTTCTTT.

Remarks on this clonotype: Germline is not matched at one junction end, which may reflect a read error. The chain has TRBV28 and TRBJ1-5, with 9 bases aligning to TRBD1. This CDR3 region has 14 residues. The germline CDR1 and CDR2 sequences are MDHEN and SYDVKM. The CDR3 here is CASRTGGSNRPQHF. CDR3 DNA sequence: TGTGCCAGCAGGACAGGGGGGAGCAATCGGCCCCAGCATTTT.

The chain employs TRBV18 and TRBJ1-3; D might be TRBD1 (6 bases). Per germline, CDR1 KGHSH and CDR2 LQKENI. The V end was cut by 3 bases, the J end by 0 bases, with 12 bases between. The CDR3 length is 16 residues. Here the CDR3 DNA reads TGTGCCAGCTCACCCTTAAACAGGGACTCTGGAAACACCATATATTTT. It codes for CASSPLNRDSGNTIYF.

The genes are TRBV10-3 and TRBJ2-3; 11 nucleotides match TRBD1. V was pared by 10 bases and J by 4 bases, with 10 bases of the junction left unmatched. CDR1 is ENHRY, CDR2 SYGVKD, per germline. The CDR3 spans 15 residues. The CDR3 is CATISGQGAPDTQYF. CDR3 nucleotide sequence: TGTGCCACCATATCTGGACAGGGGGCCCCAGATACGCAGTATTTT.

The chain is built from TRBV6-1 and TRBJ1-3; D is possibly TRBD1 (6 bases). Trimming removed 9 bases from V and 1 base from J, with 13 bases in between. The germline V gene has CDR1 MNHNS and CDR2 SASEGT. The CDR3 loop spans 14 amino acids. This CDR3 is CASYTGRSGNTIYF. In DNA, the CDR3 is TGTGCCAGTTATACAGGGAGGTCTGGAAACACCATATATTTT.

The table lists this clonotype with a few counts. The chain carries TRBV2 and TRBJ2-1; 8 positions agree with TRBD2. The CDR3 is 15 amino acids. V lost 7 bases, J lost 6 bases, and 11 bases stayed unmatched. In germline, CDR1 is SNHLY, CDR2 FYNNEI. In DNA form, the CDR3 reads TGTGCCAGCACCCGGCGGGGGGCGGGGTCCAATGAGCAGTTCTTC. Its translation is CASTRRGAGSNEQFF.

V usage is TRBV20-1 and J usage is TRBJ2-3; D is uncertain. Deletions cut 1 base from V and 2 bases from J, with 19 bases between. Germline CDR1 DFQATT, CDR2 SNEGSKA (reference sequence). The CDR3 spans 17 residues. CDR3 in DNA: TGCAGTGCTAGAGGTAAGCGTCAACAGACTTACACAGATACGCAGTATTTT. It specifies CSARGKRQQTYTDTQYF.